This entry features one T cell receptor beta chain sequence. The antigen is not known. As to time point: cycle 4 day 1 (C4D1), after 6 weeks of nivolumab. Each of the patients experienced relapse following autologous stem cell transplantation, and their brentuximab vedotin exposure differed. Complete response, partial response or progressive disease were the best responses. The protocol was immunoSEQ multiplex PCR, while the TCRdb copy is restricted to in-frame clones and leaves out a portion. Of roughly 100,000 clones in the sample, more than 70% were seen once. CDR3 size: 17 residues. Looked up from germline, CDR1 is LNHDA and CDR2 is SQIVND (reference sequence). The V end was cut by 3 bases, the J end by 2 bases, with 17 bases between. These data belong to a study of PD-1 blockade in classical Hodgkin lymphoma. Findings of the study overall: A reduction in baseline TCR diversity was reportedly seen in newly diagnosed patients relative to healthy donors.

V gene TRBV19 combines with J gene TRBJ1-5; D may be TRBD1 (6 bases). The sample consisted of peripheral blood mononuclear cells (PBMCs), taken before the fourth cycle of nivolumab. This TCR came from a human donor with classical Hodgkin lymphoma. CDR3 DNA: TGTGCCAGTAGTATGGATGAGGGGGGGTTTGGCAATCAGCCCCAGCATTTT. The encoded protein is CASSMDEGGFGNQPQHF.